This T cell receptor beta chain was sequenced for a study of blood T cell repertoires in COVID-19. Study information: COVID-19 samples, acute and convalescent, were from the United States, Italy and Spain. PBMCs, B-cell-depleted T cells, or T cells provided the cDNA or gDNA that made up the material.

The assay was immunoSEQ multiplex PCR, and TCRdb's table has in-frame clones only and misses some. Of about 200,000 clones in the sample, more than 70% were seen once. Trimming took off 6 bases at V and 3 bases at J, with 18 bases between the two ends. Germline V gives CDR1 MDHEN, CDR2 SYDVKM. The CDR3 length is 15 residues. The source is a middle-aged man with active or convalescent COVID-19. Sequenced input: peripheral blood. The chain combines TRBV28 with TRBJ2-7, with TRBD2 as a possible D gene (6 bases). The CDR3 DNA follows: TGTGCCAGCAGCGCCCCCCGCTCGGGGGACTACGAGCAGTACTTC. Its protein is CASSAPRSGDYEQYF.